These T cell receptor beta chains were read from a single sample in a study of cytomegalovirus exposure and HLA in healthy donors. Libraries were prepared by immunoSEQ multiplex PCR; TCRdb keeps only in-frame clonotypes and omits some of them. The sample has about 62,000 clones; about 89% are singletons. Sequencing input: PBMCs. The origin of the receptors is a young man in good health and CMV-seronegative. Both conserved end residues are part of each CDR3. A D gene is named only where the DNA matches it firmly. Size values are once, few and many counts, or a class for expanded clones, and some rows have none.

.	.	TRBJ1-1	TRBV9	CASSPTLTAEAFF	TGTGCCAGCAGCCCGACCTTGACAGCTGAAGCTTTCTTT
.	.	TRBJ2-4	TRBV27	CASRKPGNIQYF	TGTGCCAGCCGCAAGCCAGGGAACATTCAGTACTTC
TRBD1	few	TRBJ2-7	TRBV12-5	CASGLKPGQGPYEQYF	TGTGCTAGTGGTTTGAAACCGGGACAGGGGCCCTACGAGCAGTACTTC
TRBD2	.	TRBJ2-7	TRBV5-1	CASAAPPSGTYEQYF	TGCGCCAGCGCAGCCCCCCCCAGCGGGACCTACGAGCAGTACTTC
.	.	TRBJ1-1	TRBV13	CASSPMGGRNTEAFF	TGTGCCAGCAGCCCGATGGGGGGACGGAACACTGAAGCTTTCTTT
TRBD2	.	TRBJ2-5	TRBV5-4	CASSPGASGWETQYF	TGTGCCAGCAGCCCGGGAGCTAGCGGGTGGGAGACCCAGTACTTC
TRBD2	.	TRBJ2-7	TRBV9	CASSLSGEISYEQYF	TGTGCCAGCAGCCTTAGCGGGGAGATATCCTACGAGCAGTACTTC
TRBD2	.	TRBJ2-3	TRBV30	CAWILAGRTDTQYF	TGTGCCTGGATACTAGCGGGGCGCACAGATACGCAGTATTTT
TRBD2	few	TRBJ2-3	TRBV6-4	CASSDSGGATDTQYF	TGTGCCAGCAGTGACAGCGGGGGGGCCACAGATACGCAGTATTTT
TRBD1	.	TRBJ1-4	TRBV15	CATSRPGQGGEKLFF	TGTGCCACCAGCAGACCGGGACAGGGTGGTGAAAAACTGTTTTTT
TRBD2	once	TRBJ2-1	TRBV9	CASGSGEVFEQFF	TGTGCCAGCGGTAGCGGGGAAGTCTTTGAGCAGTTCTTC
TRBD2	.	TRBJ2-1	TRBV10-2	CASGLNAGGYNEQFF	TGCGCCAGCGGACTTAATGCGGGGGGCTACAATGAGCAGTTCTTC
.	.	TRBJ1-5	TRBV30	CAWSDLGGLEPQHF	TGTGCCTGGAGCGATTTAGGGGGTCTAGAGCCCCAGCATTTT
.	.	TRBJ1-5	TRBV2	CASSEFGGFSNQPQHF	TGTGCCAGCAGTGAATTCGGGGGTTTTAGCAATCAGCCCCAGCATTTT
.	.	TRBJ2-1	TRBV29-1	CSVDTAYNEQFF	TGCAGCGTAGATACGGCCTACAATGAGCAGTTCTTC
.	once	TRBJ2-1	TRBV6-1	CASRSTDLSYNEQFF	TGTGCCAGCAGGTCGACAGACCTCTCCTACAATGAGCAGTTCTTC
.	.	TRBJ2-3	TRBV13	CATQATGGSTDTQYF	TGTGCCACGCAAGCTACCGGGGGTAGCACAGATACGCAGTATTTT
.	.	TRBJ2-7	TRBV19	CASTGGEDYEQYF	TGTGCCAGCACAGGGGGGGAAGACTACGAGCAGTACTTC
TRBD2	.	TRBJ2-5	TRBV10-2	CASSESWGGFQETQYF	TGCGCCAGCAGTGAGTCGTGGGGGGGTTTCCAAGAGACCCAGTACTTC
.	.	TRBJ2-2	TRBV2	CASSDASPTGELFF	TGTGCCAGCAGTGACGCTAGCCCTACCGGGGAGCTGTTTTTT
.	.	TRBJ2-1	TRBV6-5	CASSPPGLSYNEQFF	TGTGCCAGCAGTCCCCCAGGGCTATCCTACAATGAGCAGTTCTTC
TRBD2	.	TRBJ2-7	TRBV7-2	CASSLAERGRVEQYF	TGTGCCAGCAGCTTAGCGGAGCGGGGGCGGGTCGAGCAGTACTTC
.	.	TRBJ2-1	TRBV30	CAWGGNPLEQFF	TGTGCCTGGGGGGGGAATCCTCTTGAGCAGTTCTTC
.	.	TRBJ1-6	TRBV2	CASRRAVDYNSPLHF	TGTGCCAGCAGAAGAGCGGTTGACTATAATTCACCCCTCCACTTT
TRBD1	few	TRBJ2-7	TRBV29-1	CSGTGTGGNEQYF	TGCAGCGGCACGGGGACAGGGGGTAACGAGCAGTACTTC
TRBD2	.	TRBJ2-3	TRBV10-3	CAISDPSSGGASDTQYF	TGTGCCATCAGTGATCCTTCCAGCGGGGGGGCCTCAGATACGCAGTATTTT
.	.	TRBJ2-7	TRBV4-2	CASSQEDSFEVYEQYF	TGTGCCAGCAGCCAAGAGGACTCCTTTGAGGTTTACGAGCAGTACTTC
.	.	TRBJ1-5	TRBV9	CASSVVSQQPQHF	TGTGCCAGCAGCGTAGTGTCGCAGCAGCCCCAGCATTTT
.	.	TRBJ1-2	TRBV28	CASDQGNYGYTF	TGTGCCAGCGATCAGGGTAACTATGGCTACACCTTC
.	.	TRBJ2-3	TRBV25-1	CASSAGWDTDTQYF	TGTGCCAGCAGTGCGGGGTGGGACACAGATACGCAGTATTTT
.	.	TRBJ1-2	TRBV6-5	CASRDRANYGYTF	TGTGCCAGCAGAGACAGAGCTAACTATGGCTACACCTTC
TRBD1	.	TRBJ1-2	TRBV7-9	CASSLRGQGGYTF	TGTGCCAGCAGTCTCCGGGGACAGGGAGGCTACACCTTC
.	.	TRBJ2-3	TRBV9	CASSLTRGTDTQYF	TGTGCCAGCTCCCTGACGAGGGGCACAGATACGCAGTATTTT
TRBD1	.	TRBJ1-2	TRBV19	CASTGTGAMGGYTF	TGTGCCAGTACCGGGACAGGGGCTATGGGGGGCTACACCTTC
TRBD1	.	TRBJ2-7	TRBV25-1	CASSEPSDRAFEQYF	TGTGCCAGCAGTGAACCCTCAGACAGGGCGTTCGAGCAGTACTTC